This T cell receptor beta chain comes out of a study of T-cell reconstitution after alpha-beta-depleted transplantation in children. Study-wide findings and caveats: There were reportedly several hundred expanded graft clones from which alpha-beta T cells came about two months after transplant. Surviving recipient T cells and intrathymic progenitors accounted for some patients' high TCRbeta diversity at day 60.

Researchers prepared the TCRbeta library using unique molecular identifiers, the study reports. TCRdb re-derived calls from the PCR reads in MiXCR, one entry per CDR3 protein. The sample lists 75,000 to 90,000 distinct CDR3 sequences, 13% to 15% seen once, with 25% to 35% in the top ten. Comment on this clonotype: What it recognizes is unknown.

The starting material was PBMCs, mostly from graft donor cells, obtained 180 days after TCRalphabeta/CD19-depleted stem cell transplant. The TCR comes from a male patient aged 2 to 10 who had a stem cell transplant for acute lymphoblastic leukemia, so the T cells may come from the graft donor.

CDR3: CASSLLVMGQGANEQYF. The CDR3 DNA sequence: TGTGCCAGCAGCTTGTTGGTGATGGGACAGGGGGCTAACGAGCAGTACTTC. The chain uses TRBV5-6 and TRBJ2-7; 12 bases fit TRBD1. Trimming at V came to 1 base and at J to 5 bases, leaving 10 bases not matched to a gene. CDR1 and CDR2 from the germline V gene are SGHDT and YYEEEE. CDR3 length: 17 residues.